This is a list of T cell receptor beta chains from one sample in a study of shared clonotypes between healthy human individuals. Assay used: immunoSEQ multiplex PCR; TCRdb lists only in-frame clones, some missing. Of some 490,000 clones in the sample, around four fifths were seen once. The sequenced sample consisted of PBMCs. All receptors derive from a woman between 40 and 55 years old in good health. Some clones in this sample may be carry-over from other donors' samples. Each CDR3 is given without its conserved first and last residue. The order of the fields is CDR3 protein, D gene, J gene, V gene. A D gene is named only where the DNA matches it firmly.

SAIDETQY	NA	TRBJ2-5	TRBV20-1
ASSQDTGERNQPQH	NA	TRBJ1-5	TRBV4-3
ASSLTGASSEQF	NA	TRBJ2-1	TRBV5-1
ASSPSSGSYEQY	TRBD2	TRBJ2-7	TRBV4-3
ASRAITSTDTQY	NA	TRBJ2-3	TRBV5-1
ASSLVASGSDTQY	TRBD2	TRBJ2-3	TRBV5-6
ASRRSPADEKLF	NA	TRBJ1-4	TRBV19
AWTRTSGTDTQY	TRBD2	TRBJ2-3	TRBV30
ASSQSVLAGRNTGELF	TRBD2	TRBJ2-2	TRBV4-1
ASSPGQGVISGNTIY	TRBD1	TRBJ1-3	TRBV28
ASSATPEGHNEQF	NA	TRBJ2-1	TRBV6-4
SGGTGELEQY	TRBD1	NA	TRBV29-1
AWSGTSGIGAQY	TRBD2	TRBJ2-5	TRBV30
ASSVGTSGKGDTGELF	NA	TRBJ2-2	TRBV9
ASSQGTESIYEQY	NA	TRBJ2-7	TRBV4-2
SADLGGTQY	NA	TRBJ2-3	TRBV20-1
ASSSIRGTTDTQY	NA	TRBJ2-3	TRBV5-1
AWKSPGPSYNEQF	NA	TRBJ2-1	TRBV30
ASKAGGPEDTQY	TRBD2	TRBJ2-3	TRBV2
ASSLESGRNNEQF	NA	TRBJ2-1	TRBV5-4